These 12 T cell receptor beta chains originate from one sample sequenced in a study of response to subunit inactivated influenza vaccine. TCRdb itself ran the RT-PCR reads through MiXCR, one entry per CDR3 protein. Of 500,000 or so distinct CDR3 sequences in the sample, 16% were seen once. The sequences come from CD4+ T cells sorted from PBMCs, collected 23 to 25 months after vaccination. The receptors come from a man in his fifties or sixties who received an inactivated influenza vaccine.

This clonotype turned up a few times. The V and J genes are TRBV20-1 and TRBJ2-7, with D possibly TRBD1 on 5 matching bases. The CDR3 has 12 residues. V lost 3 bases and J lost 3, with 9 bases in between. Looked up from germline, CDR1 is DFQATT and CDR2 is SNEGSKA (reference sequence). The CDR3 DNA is TGCAGTGCTAGCCAGGGCGGCTACGAGCAGTACTTC. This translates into CSASQGGYEQYF.

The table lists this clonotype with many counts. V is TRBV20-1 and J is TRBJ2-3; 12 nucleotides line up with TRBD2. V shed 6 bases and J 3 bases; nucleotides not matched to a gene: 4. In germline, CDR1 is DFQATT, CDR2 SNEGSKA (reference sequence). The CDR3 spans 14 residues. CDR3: CSALGTSGTDTQYF. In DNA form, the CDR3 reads TGCAGTGCCCTTGGGACTAGCGGGACAGATACGCAGTATTTT.

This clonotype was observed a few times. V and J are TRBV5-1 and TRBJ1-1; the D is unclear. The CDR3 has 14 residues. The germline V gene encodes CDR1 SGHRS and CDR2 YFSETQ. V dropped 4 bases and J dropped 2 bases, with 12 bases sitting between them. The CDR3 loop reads CASSRALGNTEAFF. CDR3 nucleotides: TGCGCCAGCAGCCGAGCCTTAGGAAACACTGAAGCTTTCTTT.

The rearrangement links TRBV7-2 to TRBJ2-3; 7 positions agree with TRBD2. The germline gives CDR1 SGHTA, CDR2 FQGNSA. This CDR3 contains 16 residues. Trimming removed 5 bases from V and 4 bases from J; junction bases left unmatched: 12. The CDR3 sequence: CASSPKTSSGADTQYF. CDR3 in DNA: TGTGCCAGCAGCCCTAAGACTAGCAGCGGCGCAGATACGCAGTATTTT. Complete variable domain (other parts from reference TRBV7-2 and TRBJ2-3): GAGVSQSPSNKVTEKGKDVELRCDPISGHTALYWYRQSLGQGLEFLIYFQGNSAPDKSGLPSDRFSAERTGGSVSTLTIQRTQQEDSAVYLCASSPKTSSGADTQYFGPGTRLTVL.

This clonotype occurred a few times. CDR3 nucleotide sequence: TGTGCCAGCGGGAGGGCTAATTACAATGAGCAGTTCTTC. It encodes CASGRANYNEQFF. This chain joins TRBV5-6 and TRBJ2-1, with 7 bases aligning to TRBD2. J gave up 4 bases and V 7 bases, and 5 bases lay outside the gene matches. The CDR3 sequence is 13 residues long. The germline V gene has CDR1 SGHDT and CDR2 YYEEEE.

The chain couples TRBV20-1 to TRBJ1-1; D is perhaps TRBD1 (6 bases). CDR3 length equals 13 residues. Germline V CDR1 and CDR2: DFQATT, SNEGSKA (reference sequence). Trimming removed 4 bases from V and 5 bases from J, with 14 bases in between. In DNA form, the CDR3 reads TGCAGTGCTACTAGCAGGGGAAGGACTGAAGCTTTCTTT. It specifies CSATSRGRTEAFF.

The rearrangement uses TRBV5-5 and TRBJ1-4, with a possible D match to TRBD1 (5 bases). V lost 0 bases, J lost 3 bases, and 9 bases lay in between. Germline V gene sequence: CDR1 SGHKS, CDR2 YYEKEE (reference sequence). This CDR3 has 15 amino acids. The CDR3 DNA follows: TGTGCCAGCAGCTTGGAAACAGGTCCTAATGAAAAACTGTTTTTT. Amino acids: CASSLETGPNEKLFF.

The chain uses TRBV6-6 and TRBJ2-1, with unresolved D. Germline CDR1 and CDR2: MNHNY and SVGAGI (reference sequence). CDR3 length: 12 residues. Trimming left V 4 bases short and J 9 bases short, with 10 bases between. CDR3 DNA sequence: TGTGCCAGCAGTTTCAACAGAGTTGAGCAGTTCTTC. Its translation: CASSFNRVEQFF.

The CDR3 is CASRPSSSYNEQFF. The CDR3 DNA sequence: TGTGCCAGCAGACCGTCAAGCTCCTACAATGAGCAGTTCTTC. This rearrangement joins TRBV12-3 or TRBV12-4 to TRBJ2-1; no firm D call. V was trimmed by 6 bases and J by 0 bases, leaving 9 bases between them. The CDR3 is 14 amino acids.

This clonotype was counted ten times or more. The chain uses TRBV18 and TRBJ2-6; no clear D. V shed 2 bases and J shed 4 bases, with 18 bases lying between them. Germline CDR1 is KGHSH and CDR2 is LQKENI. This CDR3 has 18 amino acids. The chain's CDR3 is CASSPKAGTLDGANVLTF. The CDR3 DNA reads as TGTGCCAGCTCACCAAAGGCAGGAACCCTCGACGGGGCCAACGTCCTGACTTTC.

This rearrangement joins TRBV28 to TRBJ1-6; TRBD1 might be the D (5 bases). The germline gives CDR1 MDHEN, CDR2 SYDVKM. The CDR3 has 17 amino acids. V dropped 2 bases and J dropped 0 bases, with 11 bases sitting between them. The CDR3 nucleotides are TGTGCCAGCAGTTTAATGGCAGGGAGCTCCTATAATTCACCCCTCCACTTT. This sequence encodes CASSLMAGSSYNSPLHF.

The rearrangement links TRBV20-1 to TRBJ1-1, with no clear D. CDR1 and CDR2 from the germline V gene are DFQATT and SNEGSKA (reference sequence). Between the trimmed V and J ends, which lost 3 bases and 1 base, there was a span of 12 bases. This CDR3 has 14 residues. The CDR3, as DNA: TGCAGTGCTAGTGGGAGCGCTTCGAACACTGAAGCTTTCTTT. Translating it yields CSASGSASNTEAFF.